This passage covers 18 T cell receptor beta chains from one sample sequenced in a study of shared clonotypes between healthy human individuals. Libraries were prepared by immunoSEQ multiplex PCR; TCRdb keeps only in-frame clonotypes and omits some of them. The table includes about 2.4 million clones, approximately 93% detected once. Sequencing used naive CD4+ T cells from PBMCs. Subset noted: CD45RA+ positively selected. The origin of the receptors is a man between 18 and 35 years old in good health. Some clones in this sample may be carry-over from other donors' samples.

CDR3: CASSLRAGDEQYF. CDR3 DNA: TGTGCCAGCAGCTTAAGGGCAGGGGACGAGCAGTACTTC. V usage is TRBV5-4 and J usage is TRBJ2-7, with a weak D call TRBD1 (6 bases). The V and J ends lost 2 bases and 5 bases respectively, with 11 bases between them. The CDR3 is 13 amino acids. The germline gives CDR1 SGHNT, CDR2 YYREEE (reference sequence).

The J gene is TRBJ1-1, the V gene TRBV9, with unresolved D. Deletions cut 0 bases from V and 0 bases from J, with 12 bases between. This CDR3 has 16 amino acids. Germline V CDR1 and CDR2: SGDLS, YYNGEE. In nucleotides, the CDR3 is TGTGCCAGCAGCGTAGGGGCAGACACTATGAACACTGAAGCTTTCTTT. This translates into CASSVGADTMNTEAFF.

The chain is built from TRBV7-9 and TRBJ2-5, with D unresolved. Trimming pared 2 bases from V and 5 bases from J, leaving 12 bases between. The CDR3 loop spans 14 amino acids. CDR1 and CDR2 (germline): SEHNR, FQNEAQ (reference sequence). This CDR3 is CASSLMRLQETQYF. Here the CDR3 DNA reads TGTGCCAGCAGCTTAATGAGGCTGCAGGAGACCCAGTACTTC. The complete variable domain, with remaining parts taken from reference TRBV7-9 and TRBJ2-5, reads DTGVSQNPRHKITKRGQNVTFRCDPISEHNRLYWYRQTLGQGPEFLTYFQNEAQLEKSRLLSDRFSAERPKGSFSTLEIQRTEQGDSAMYLCASSLMRLQETQYFGPGTRLLVL.

The V call is TRBV4-1, the J call TRBJ2-1; 9 bases fit TRBD2. The CDR3 is 15 residues long. Per germline, CDR1 MGHRA and CDR2 YSYEKL. J gave up 3 bases and V 4 bases, and 4 bases lay outside the gene matches. This CDR3 reads CASSLAGDNYNEQFF. CDR3 coding DNA: TGCGCCAGCAGCCTAGCGGGGGACAACTACAATGAGCAGTTCTTC.

The chain links TRBV9 to TRBJ1-3; possibly TRBD1 for D (5 bases). Trimming removed 0 bases at V and 5 bases at J, with 9 bases between. The CDR3 runs 14 residues. The germline CDR1 and CDR2 sequences are SGDLS and YYNGEE. The CDR3 is CASSVEDTRNTIYF. The CDR3, as DNA: TGTGCCAGCAGCGTAGAGGACACCCGAAACACCATATATTTT.

V usage is TRBV27 and J usage is TRBJ1-5; TRBD1 might be the D (5 bases). Trimming cost V 1 base and J 2 bases, with 9 bases left between them. The V gene's germline CDR1 is MNHEY and CDR2 SMNVEV (reference sequence). This CDR3 comprises 15 residues. CDR3 sequence (DNA): TGTGCCAGCAGTTTATTAAGGGGAGGCAATCAGCCCCAGCATTTT. Its protein product is CASSLLRGGNQPQHF.

A remark on this clone: The sample contains more than one DNA sequence encoding this CDR3. V is TRBV7-2 and J is TRBJ2-7; possibly TRBD2 for D (6 bases). Trimming took off 1 base at V and 2 bases at J, with 12 bases between the two ends. This CDR3 is built from 15 residues. The germline CDR1 and CDR2 sequences are SGHTA and FQGNSA. CDR3 coding DNA: TGTGCCAGCAGCTTAGGGGCGGGGCCAACCTACGAGCAGTACTTC. Translated, it gives CASSLGAGPTYEQYF.

V and J are TRBV6-1 and TRBJ1-2; D gene unclear. The CDR3 totals 13 residues. V gave up 6 bases and J gave up 4 bases, with 12 bases separating them. Per germline, CDR1 MNHNS and CDR2 SASEGT. CDR3 in DNA: TGTGCCAGCAGCCAACAAGTCTCCTATGGCTACACCTTC. Its translation: CASSQQVSYGYTF.

The rearrangement joins TRBV28 to TRBJ2-3, with unresolved D. CDR1 and CDR2 (germline): MDHEN, SYDVKM. CDR3 size: 16 residues. With 3 bases removed from V and 4 bases from J, the gap between germline ends came to 17 bases. The CDR3 is CASSFNQWGASDTQYF. Written as DNA, the CDR3 is TGTGCCAGCAGTTTTAACCAATGGGGTGCGTCAGATACGCAGTATTTT.

The chain is built from TRBV5-6 and TRBJ2-7, with D hard to call. V shed 2 bases and J shed 6 bases, with 6 bases lying between them. Germline-derived CDR1 and CDR2 are SGHDT and YYEEEE. This CDR3 is built from 11 residues. The CDR3 nucleotides read TGTGCCAGCAGCTTAAGTACCGAGCAGTACTTC. Translating it yields CASSLSTEQYF.

The chain employs TRBV6-5 and TRBJ1-3, with 9 bases identical to TRBD1. The CDR3 has 16 residues. V was clipped by 0 bases and J by 2 bases; unmatched bases: 2. Germline V gives CDR1 MNHEY, CDR2 SVGAGI. CDR3 coding DNA: TGTGCCAGCAGTTACTCGTGGACAGGGGCTGGAAACACCATATATTTT. Translating gives CASSYSWTGAGNTIYF.

This chain links TRBV7-9 with TRBJ2-6; D remains unclear. Trimming removed 4 bases at V and 0 bases at J, with 16 bases between. The CDR3 length is 18 residues. CDR1 and CDR2 (germline): SEHNR, FQNEAQ (reference sequence). CDR3 coding DNA: TGTGCCAGCAGCTACTCTTGGGCAGACCCCTCTGGGGCCAACGTCCTGACTTTC. The encoded protein is CASSYSWADPSGANVLTF.

About this clone itself: The sample holds other DNA sequences that translate to the same CDR3. The chain has TRBV30 and TRBJ1-5, with a tentative D call TRBD1 (5 bases). The germline V and J ends were trimmed by 5 bases and 5 bases, with 10 bases remaining between them. Germline assignment: CDR1 GTSNPN and CDR2 SVGIG (reference sequence). This CDR3 comprises 12 residues. This CDR3 reads CAWSQGYQPQHF. CDR3 DNA: TGTGCCTGGTCGCAGGGCTATCAGCCCCAGCATTTT.

This clone was seen a handful of times. In the same sample, other DNA sequences code for this CDR3. The rearrangement links TRBV2 to TRBJ1-1; no clear D. The CDR3 runs 13 residues. The germline V and J ends were trimmed by 3 bases and 2 bases, with 7 bases remaining between them. CDR1 is SNHLY and CDR2 is FYNNEI in the germline V gene. Here the CDR3 DNA reads TGTGCCAGCAGTGAGGAGGTAAACACTGAAGCTTTCTTT. Translating gives CASSEEVNTEAFF.

This rearrangement joins TRBV28 to TRBJ2-7; 11 nucleotides align to TRBD2. The germline V gene encodes CDR1 MDHEN and CDR2 SYDVKM. The V segment lost 6 bases and the J segment 4 bases; nucleotides outside the gene matches: 11. The CDR3 sequence is 16 residues long. DNA for the CDR3: TGTGCCAGCAGACCTCCACTAGCGGGAGCTGAGTACGAGCAGTACTTC. This encodes CASRPPLAGAEYEQYF.

Of note for this clone: Additional DNA sequences in this sample encode the identical CDR3. The CDR3 DNA reads TGCAGCGTCCAGGGACTAGCGGTACAAGAGACCCAGTACTTC. Residues: CSVQGLAVQETQYF. The genes are TRBV29-1 and TRBJ2-5, with 11 bases fitting TRBD2. The CDR3 is 14 amino acids. CDR1 is SQVTM and CDR2 is ANQGSEA in the germline V gene. V shed 6 bases and J 2 bases; nucleotides not matched to a gene: 5.

The chain couples TRBV11-2 to TRBJ2-7, with D possibly TRBD2 on 6 matching bases. This CDR3 spans 18 amino acids. V was pared by 1 base and J by 2 bases, with 21 bases between. The germline CDR1 and CDR2 sequences are SGHAT and FQNNGV. The CDR3 nucleotides are TGTGCCAGCAGCTTAGCCCTCCCTTCTCGTGGCGGGGCCTACGAGCAGTACTTC. Its translation: CASSLALPSRGGAYEQYF.

The chain carries TRBV5-1 and TRBJ1-1; the D is unclear. This CDR3 contains 18 residues. The V end lost 0 bases, the J end lost 0 bases, and 18 bases lay between the germline ends. From germline, CDR1 is SGHRS and CDR2 YFSETQ. CDR3 protein: CASSLAASGGRMNTEAFF. As DNA, the CDR3 is TGCGCCAGCAGCTTGGCCGCCTCCGGCGGGCGAATGAACACTGAAGCTTTCTTT.